These T cell receptor beta chains were read from a single sample in a study of blood T cells in healthy people across ages. TCRdb re-analysed the 5' RACE reads in MiXCR, keeping a single row per CDR3 protein. Altogether about 1.8 million distinct CDR3 sequences are present, approximately 50% being singletons, with the ten largest covering less than 2.5%. Sequencing used blood. The receptors originated from a woman in her thirties or forties in good health. Each CDR3 is given with its conserved first and last residue. D genes are given only for firm matches. Not all rows give a size; the values are once, few, many and, for expanded clones, a class.

d_call: NA; clone_size: NA; v_call: TRBV5-4; j_call: TRBJ2-7; cdr3_nt: TGTGCCAACAGCTTGTTCGTCGGCGGGCCGGCAAGCTCCTACGAGCAGTACTTC; cdr3_aa: CANSLFVGGPASSYEQYF
d_call: TRBD2; clone_size: few; v_call: TRBV24-1; j_call: TRBJ2-5; cdr3_nt: TGTGCCACCAGTGATTCTGCTAGCGGGGGGAAAACCCAGTACTTC; cdr3_aa: CATSDSASGGKTQYF
d_call: NA; clone_size: NA; v_call: TRBV7-2; j_call: TRBJ2-5; cdr3_nt: TGTGCCAGCAGCCTATCTCGGATACTAGAGACCCAGTACTTC; cdr3_aa: CASSLSRILETQYF
d_call: NA; clone_size: NA; v_call: TRBV20-1; j_call: TRBJ1-4; cdr3_nt: TGCAGTGCTTTGCTTCTTAATGAAAAACTGTTTTTT; cdr3_aa: CSALLLNEKLFF
d_call: NA; clone_size: NA; v_call: TRBV9; j_call: TRBJ1-5; cdr3_nt: TGTGCCAGCAGCCCAGGGGTTTTTAGCAATCAGCCCCAGCATTTT; cdr3_aa: CASSPGVFSNQPQHF
d_call: TRBD1; clone_size: few; v_call: TRBV6-5; j_call: TRBJ2-5; cdr3_nt: TGTGCCAGCAGTCCGGACAGGTCGGGGACCCAGTACTTC; cdr3_aa: CASSPDRSGTQYF
d_call: TRBD1; clone_size: many; v_call: TRBV27; j_call: TRBJ2-7; cdr3_nt: TGTGCCAGCAGCCGGGACAGCACCTACGAGCAGTACTTC; cdr3_aa: CASSRDSTYEQYF
d_call: TRBD1; clone_size: NA; v_call: TRBV20-1; j_call: TRBJ1-1; cdr3_nt: TGCAGTGCTAGGGAGACAGGGAAGGACACTGAAGCTTTCTTT; cdr3_aa: CSARETGKDTEAFF
d_call: NA; clone_size: NA; v_call: TRBV28; j_call: TRBJ2-5; cdr3_nt: TGTGCCAGCAGTTTATCGGTGTTCGAGGAGACCCAGTACTTC; cdr3_aa: CASSLSVFEETQYF
d_call: NA; clone_size: NA; v_call: TRBV6-6; j_call: TRBJ2-3; cdr3_nt: TGTGCCAGCCGAGACAGTACCACAGATACGCAGTATTTT; cdr3_aa: CASRDSTTDTQYF
d_call: TRBD2; clone_size: NA; v_call: TRBV7-2; j_call: TRBJ2-5; cdr3_nt: TGTGCCAGCAGCTTAGGAAGCGGGGGGCCCTTAGAGACCCAGTACTTC; cdr3_aa: CASSLGSGGPLETQYF
d_call: TRBD1; clone_size: once; v_call: TRBV9; j_call: TRBJ2-7; cdr3_nt: TGTGCCAGCAGCCCGAGAGGGTGGGACAGGGGCTACGAGCAGTACTTC; cdr3_aa: CASSPRGWDRGYEQYF
d_call: NA; clone_size: few; v_call: TRBV4-1; j_call: TRBJ2-5; cdr3_nt: TGCGCCAGCAGCCTACGGCCCGGTGACCAAGAGACCCAGTACTTC; cdr3_aa: CASSLRPGDQETQYF
d_call: TRBD1; clone_size: NA; v_call: TRBV27; j_call: TRBJ1-5; cdr3_nt: TGTGCCAGCAGTTTAGGGACAGGAATCCATCAGCCCCAGCATTTT; cdr3_aa: CASSLGTGIHQPQHF
d_call: NA; clone_size: NA; v_call: TRBV11-2; j_call: TRBJ1-1; cdr3_nt: TGTGCCAGCAGCCTCTTGGACTGGAACACTGAAGCTTTCTTT; cdr3_aa: CASSLLDWNTEAFF
d_call: TRBD1; clone_size: NA; v_call: TRBV5-1; j_call: TRBJ2-7; cdr3_nt: TGCGCCAGCAGCTTGGGTGGGACAGACAGGGACGAGCAGTACTTC; cdr3_aa: CASSLGGTDRDEQYF
d_call: NA; clone_size: NA; v_call: TRBV9; j_call: TRBJ2-5; cdr3_nt: TGTGCCAGCAGCATCGACGGGGGAAAGACAGGCGAGACCCAGTACTTC; cdr3_aa: CASSIDGGKTGETQYF
d_call: NA; clone_size: NA; v_call: TRBV7-2; j_call: TRBJ2-5; cdr3_nt: TGTGCCAGCAGCTTAGTTGGGCATGGGGTGGGAGAGACCCAGTACTTC; cdr3_aa: CASSLVGHGVGETQYF
d_call: NA; clone_size: few; v_call: TRBV12-3/TRBV12-4; j_call: TRBJ2-1; cdr3_nt: TGTGCCAGCAGTCCCGGGCCGGCAGGGGGGAATGAGCAGTTCTTC; cdr3_aa: CASSPGPAGGNEQFF
d_call: NA; clone_size: few; v_call: TRBV7-3; j_call: TRBJ1-1; cdr3_nt: TGTGCCAGCAGCGTAGACCTTACTGAAGCTTTCTTT; cdr3_aa: CASSVDLTEAFF